This T cell receptor (beta chain) was captured in a study of blood T cell repertoires in COVID-19. TCRdb keeps only in-frame clones here, not all; method: immunoSEQ multiplex PCR. Of approximately 80,000 clones listed, 88% are singletons. V was shortened by 3 bases and J by 4 bases, with 10 bases between the two germline ends. The CDR3 totals 15 residues. Germline lookup yields CDR1 SEHNR and CDR2 FQNEAQ (reference sequence). The specimen was peripheral blood. The chain is built from TRBV7-9 and TRBJ1-6; tentatively, D is TRBD1 (6 bases). This receptor was taken from a woman of 80 years or more with acute or convalescent COVID-19. The CDR3 is CASSFGDNYNSPLHF. CDR3 sequence (DNA): TGTGCCAGCAGCTTCGGGGACAATTATAATTCACCCCTCCACTTT.